This TCR beta chain was sequenced during a study of blood T cell repertoires in COVID-19. This CDR3 region has 15 residues. Germline values: CDR1 SGHTA, CDR2 FQGNSA. V was clipped by 5 bases and J by 5 bases; unmatched bases: 7. The protocol was immunoSEQ multiplex PCR, while the TCRdb copy is restricted to in-frame clones and leaves out a portion. The data show about 240,000 clones, with about four fifths seen just once and about 9.5% held by the top ten. The receptor was derived from a woman older than 75 with acute or convalescent COVID-19. The sample taken for sequencing was peripheral blood. The J gene is TRBJ2-2, the V gene TRBV7-2; 8 positions match TRBD2. Written as DNA, the CDR3 is TGTGCCAGCAGCCCTCGGTTAGCGGGAACCGGGGAGCTGTTTTTT. Translated: CASSPRLAGTGELFF.